This T cell receptor (beta chain) originates from a study of OX40 agonist ivuxolimab in advanced cancers. Whole-study findings and limits: The antigens recognized by the expanded peripheral T cells, that is their antigen specificity, were not determined.

V dropped 6 bases and J dropped 5 bases, with 14 bases sitting between them. Germline-derived CDR1 and CDR2 are MNHEY and SVGAGI. The CDR3 runs 14 residues. Details on this clone: Its target is not known.

Libraries were prepared by immunoSEQ multiplex PCR; TCRdb keeps only in-frame clonotypes and omits some of them. The data hold 65,000 to 95,000 clones, with approximately 90% observed a single time. The sample was CD4+ or CD8+ T cells sorted from blood, taken in a trial of the OX40 agonist ivuxolimab. The V call is TRBV6-5, the J call TRBJ1-5; no definite D call. The receptor was isolated from an adult with an advanced solid tumor such as melanoma, head and neck, liver or kidney cancer. CDR3 bases: TGTGCCAGCAGCCTCGAGGGAGAGGATCAGCCCCAGCATTTT. Translated: CASSLEGEDQPQHF.